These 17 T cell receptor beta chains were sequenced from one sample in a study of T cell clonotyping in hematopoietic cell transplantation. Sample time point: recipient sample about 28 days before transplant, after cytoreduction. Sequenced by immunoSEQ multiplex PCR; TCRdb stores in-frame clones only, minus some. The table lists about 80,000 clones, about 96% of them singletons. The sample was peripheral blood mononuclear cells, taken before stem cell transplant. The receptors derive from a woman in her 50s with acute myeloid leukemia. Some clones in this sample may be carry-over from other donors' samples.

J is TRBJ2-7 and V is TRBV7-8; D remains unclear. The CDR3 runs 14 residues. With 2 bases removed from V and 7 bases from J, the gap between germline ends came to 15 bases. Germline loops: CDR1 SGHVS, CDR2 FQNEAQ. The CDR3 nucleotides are TGTGCCAGCAGCTTACAAGAAGTCGGCCTGGAGCAGTACTTC. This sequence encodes CASSLQEVGLEQYF.

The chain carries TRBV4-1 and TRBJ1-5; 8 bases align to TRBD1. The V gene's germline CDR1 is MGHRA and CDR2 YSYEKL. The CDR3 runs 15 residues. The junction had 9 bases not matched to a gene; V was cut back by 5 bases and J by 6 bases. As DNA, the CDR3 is TGCGCCAGCAGCATAACGGACAGGGTCGGTCAGCCCCAGCATTTT. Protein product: CASSITDRVGQPQHF.

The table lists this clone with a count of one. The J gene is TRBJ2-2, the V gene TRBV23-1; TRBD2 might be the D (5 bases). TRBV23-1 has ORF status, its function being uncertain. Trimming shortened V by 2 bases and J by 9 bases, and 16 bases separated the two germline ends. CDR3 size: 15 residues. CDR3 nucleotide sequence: TGCGCCAGCAGTCAAGAGCGGCCGCCCGGGAGGGAGCTGTTTTTT. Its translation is CASSQERPPGRELFF.

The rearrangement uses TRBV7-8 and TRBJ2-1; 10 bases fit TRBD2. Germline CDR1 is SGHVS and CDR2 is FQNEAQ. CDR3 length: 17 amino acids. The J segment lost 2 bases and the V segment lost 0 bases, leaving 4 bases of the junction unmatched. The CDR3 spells CASSLARLAGAYNEQFF. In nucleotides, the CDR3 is TGTGCCAGCAGCTTAGCGCGCCTAGCGGGAGCCTACAATGAGCAGTTCTTC.

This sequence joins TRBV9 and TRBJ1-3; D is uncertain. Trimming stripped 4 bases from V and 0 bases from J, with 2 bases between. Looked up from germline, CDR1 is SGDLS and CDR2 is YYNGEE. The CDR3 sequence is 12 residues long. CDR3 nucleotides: TGTGCCAGCAGCTTCTCTGGAAACACCATATATTTT. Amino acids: CASSFSGNTIYF.

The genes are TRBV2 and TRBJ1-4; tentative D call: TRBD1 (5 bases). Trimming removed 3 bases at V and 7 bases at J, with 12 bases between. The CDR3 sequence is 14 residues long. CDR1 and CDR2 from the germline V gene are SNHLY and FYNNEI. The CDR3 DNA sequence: TGTGCCAGCAGTGAGAGGACATTCAGTGAAAAACTGTTTTTT. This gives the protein CASSERTFSEKLFF.

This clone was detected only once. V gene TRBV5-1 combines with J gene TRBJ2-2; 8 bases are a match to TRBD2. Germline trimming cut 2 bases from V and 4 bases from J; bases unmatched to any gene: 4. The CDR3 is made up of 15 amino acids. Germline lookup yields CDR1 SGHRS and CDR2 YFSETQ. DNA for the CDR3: TGCGCCAGCAGCTTACCCAGCGGGAGCACCGGGGAGCTGTTTTTT. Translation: CASSLPSGSTGELFF.

In DNA form, the CDR3 reads TGTGCCAGCTCACCACTCCAAGGTTCTGAAGCTTTCTTT. It translates to CASSPLQGSEAFF. The J gene is TRBJ1-1, the V gene TRBV18, with D uncertain. The CDR3 runs 13 residues. The germline V and J ends were trimmed by 1 base and 6 bases, with 9 bases remaining between them. Looked up from germline, CDR1 is KGHSH and CDR2 is LQKENI.

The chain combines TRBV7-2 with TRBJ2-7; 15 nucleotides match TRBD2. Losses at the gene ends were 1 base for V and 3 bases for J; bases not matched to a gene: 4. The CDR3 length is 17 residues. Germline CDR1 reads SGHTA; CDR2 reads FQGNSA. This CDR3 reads CASSLGGLAGGSYEQYF. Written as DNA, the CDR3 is TGTGCCAGCAGCTTAGGGGGACTAGCGGGAGGTAGCTACGAGCAGTACTTC. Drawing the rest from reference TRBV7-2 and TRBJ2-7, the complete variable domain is GAGVSQSPSNKVTEKGKDVELRCDPISGHTALYWYRQSLGQGLEFLIYFQGNSAPDKSGLPSDRFSAERTGGSVSTLTIQRTQQEDSAVYLCASSLGGLAGGSYEQYFGPGTRLTVT.

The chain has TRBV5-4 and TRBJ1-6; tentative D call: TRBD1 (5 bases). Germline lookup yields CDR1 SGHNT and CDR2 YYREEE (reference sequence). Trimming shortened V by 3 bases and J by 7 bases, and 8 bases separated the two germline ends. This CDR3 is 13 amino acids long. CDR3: CASSWDPNSPLHF. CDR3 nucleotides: TGTGCCAGCAGCTGGGACCCGAATTCACCCCTCCACTTT.

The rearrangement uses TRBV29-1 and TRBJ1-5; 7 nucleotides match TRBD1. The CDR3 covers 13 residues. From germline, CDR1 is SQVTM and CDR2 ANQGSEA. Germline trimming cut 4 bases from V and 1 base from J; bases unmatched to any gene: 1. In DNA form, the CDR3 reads TGCAGCGTTGGGACAGGAAGCAATCAGCCCCAGCATTTT. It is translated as CSVGTGSNQPQHF.

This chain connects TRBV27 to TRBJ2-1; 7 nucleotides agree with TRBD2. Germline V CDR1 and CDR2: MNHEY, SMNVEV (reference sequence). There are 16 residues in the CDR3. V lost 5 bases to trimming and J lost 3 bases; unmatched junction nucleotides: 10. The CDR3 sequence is CASSIAPLAVYNEQFF. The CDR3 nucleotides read TGTGCCAGCAGTATTGCCCCGCTAGCGGTCTACAATGAGCAGTTCTTC.

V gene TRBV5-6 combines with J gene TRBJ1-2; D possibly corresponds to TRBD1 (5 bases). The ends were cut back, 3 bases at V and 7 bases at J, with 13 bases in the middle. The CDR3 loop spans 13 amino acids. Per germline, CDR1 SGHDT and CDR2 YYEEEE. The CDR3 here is CASSYYRDGGYTF. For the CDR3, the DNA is TGTGCCAGCAGCTACTACCGGGACGGTGGCTACACCTTC.

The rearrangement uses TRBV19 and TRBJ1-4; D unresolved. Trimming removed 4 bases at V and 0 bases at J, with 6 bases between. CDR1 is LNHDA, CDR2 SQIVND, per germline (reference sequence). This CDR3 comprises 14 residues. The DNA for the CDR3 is TGTGCCAGTAGTAGAGTTGCAACTAATGAAAAACTGTTTTTT. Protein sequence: CASSRVATNEKLFF.

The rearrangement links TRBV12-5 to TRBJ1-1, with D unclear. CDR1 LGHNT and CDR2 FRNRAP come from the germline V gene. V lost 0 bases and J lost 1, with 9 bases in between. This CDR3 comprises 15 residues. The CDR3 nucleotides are TGTGCTAGTGGTTTGGTACCCCCCGAGAACACTGAAGCTTTCTTT. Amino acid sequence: CASGLVPPENTEAFF.

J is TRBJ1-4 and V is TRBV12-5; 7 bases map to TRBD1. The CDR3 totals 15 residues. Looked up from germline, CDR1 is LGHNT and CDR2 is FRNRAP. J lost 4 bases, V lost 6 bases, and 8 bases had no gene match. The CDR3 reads CASGPGQEVNEKLFF. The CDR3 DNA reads TGTGCTAGTGGCCCCGGACAGGAGGTTAATGAAAAACTGTTTTTT.

CDR3 nucleotide sequence: TGTGCCAGCAGCTTAGAGGGGGCTGTCTATGGCTACACCTTC. Protein: CASSLEGAVYGYTF. The J gene is TRBJ1-2, the V gene TRBV7-2; 7 bases map to TRBD1. Germline lookup yields CDR1 SGHTA and CDR2 FQGNSA. The CDR3 extends over 14 amino acids. The V segment lost 1 base and the J segment 4 bases; nucleotides outside the gene matches: 3.